Below are 29 T cell receptor beta chains sequenced from a single sample in a study of regulatory T cells in long-lasting Graves disease. Specified time point: persistent/refractory GD, antithyroid drugs over 5 years with positive TRAb. Extracted PBMC RNA gave rise to the TCR library. To make TCR beta libraries, researchers used iRepertoire HTBI primers and Arm-PCR of CDR3 regions. TCRdb ran MiXCR on the multiplex PCR reads and lists one entry per CDR3 protein. The sample lists some 280,000 distinct CDR3 sequences, 20% to 25% occurring once. Source: peripheral blood mononuclear cells (PBMCs), taken when the disease was refractory, from a patient treated with antithyroid drugs. The receptors originated from a female donor with Graves disease.

This clonotype was picked up a small number of times. The chain carries TRBV7-2 and TRBJ2-7; D is unclear. Germline assignment: CDR1 SGHTA and CDR2 FQGNSA. The CDR3 totals 13 residues. Trimming stripped 0 bases from V and 2 bases from J, with 5 bases between. Here the CDR3 DNA reads TGTGCCAGCAGCTTAGCTCCCGCCTACGAGCAGTACTTC. Protein sequence: CASSLAPAYEQYF.

The table lists this clonotype with many counts. V is TRBV6-2 or TRBV6-3 and J is TRBJ1-2, with a possible D match to TRBD1 (6 bases). V gave up 11 bases and J gave up 4 bases, with 17 bases separating them. The CDR3 runs 13 residues. Germline CDR1 reads MNHEY; CDR2 reads SVGEGT. The DNA for the CDR3 is TGTGCCCTACAGGGTATCAGTCCCTATGGCTACACCTTC. Protein product: CALQGISPYGYTF.

V gene TRBV29-1 combines with J gene TRBJ2-1; possibly TRBD2 for D (5 bases). The germline V gene encodes CDR1 SQVTM and CDR2 ANQGSEA. Trimming removed 0 bases from V and 2 bases from J, with 5 bases in between. The length of the CDR3 is 13 residues. Here the CDR3 DNA reads TGCAGCGTTGAAGACGGGACCTACAATGAGCAGTTCTTC. Translation: CSVEDGTYNEQFF.

This clonotype was observed a few times. CDR3 DNA sequence: TGTGCCAGCAGTGCAAAACTAGCGGGCACTTCCTACGAGCAGTACTTC. Residues: CASSAKLAGTSYEQYF. The V call is TRBV6-1, the J call TRBJ2-7; 9 bases map to TRBD2. This CDR3 is 16 amino acids long. CDR1 and CDR2 (germline): MNHNS, SASEGT. After removal of 4 bases from V and 1 base from J, the junction contained 8 bases not matched to a gene.

This clonotype was seen ten or more times. V gene TRBV28 combines with J gene TRBJ1-2, with 10 bases aligning to TRBD1. CDR3 length equals 13 residues. With V trimmed by 6 bases and J by 6 bases, 4 bases remained unmatched. Germline V gene sequence: CDR1 MDHEN, CDR2 SYDVKM. CDR3 sequence: CASRFGTGDGYTF. The DNA of the CDR3 is TGTGCCAGCAGATTCGGGACAGGGGATGGCTACACCTTC.

The V gene is TRBV6-1, the J gene TRBJ1-3; D ambiguous. Germline-derived CDR1 and CDR2 are MNHNS and SASEGT. The V end lost 3 bases, the J end lost 0 bases, and 9 bases lay between the germline ends. This CDR3 region has 15 residues. CDR3 nucleotide sequence: TGTGCCAGCAGTGACCAGCGGGACTCTGGAAACACCATATATTTT. Translation gives CASSDQRDSGNTIYF.

This clonotype came up once. This sequence joins TRBV5-4 and TRBJ1-2, with 7 bases identical to TRBD1. V dropped 6 bases and J dropped 8; count of bases not matched to a gene: 10. From germline, CDR1 is SGHNT and CDR2 YYREEE (reference sequence). The CDR3 covers 13 residues. DNA for the CDR3: TGTGCCAGCACCGAAAGGGGGCGCAGGGGCTACACCTTC. This encodes CASTERGRRGYTF.

The J gene is TRBJ1-3, the V gene TRBV28; D unresolved. V dropped 8 bases and J dropped 2 bases, with 13 bases sitting between them. Germline lookup yields CDR1 MDHEN and CDR2 SYDVKM. The CDR3 loop spans 14 amino acids. CDR3 coding DNA: TGTGCCAGCCGCGTCCCTGGCGCTGGAAACACCATATATTTT. It is translated as CASRVPGAGNTIYF.

Many counts were recorded for this clonotype. This chain links TRBV28 with TRBJ2-7, with unresolved D. Germline V CDR1 and CDR2: MDHEN, SYDVKM. V was trimmed by 4 bases and J by 6 bases, leaving 22 bases between them. This CDR3 is built from 16 residues. The CDR3 DNA sequence: TGTGCCAGCAGTTCATTTTACCGTTTACCAGGTGGCGAGCAGTACTTC. This encodes CASSSFYRLPGGEQYF.

This clonotype was observed many times. The chain recombines TRBV2 with TRBJ2-1; unclear D gene. This CDR3 region has 10 residues. CDR1 and CDR2 (germline): SNHLY, FYNNEI. V shed 3 bases and J shed 7 bases, with 1 base lying between them. The CDR3 DNA reads TGTGCCAGCAGTGAGAATGAGCAGTTCTTC. It yields the protein CASSENEQFF.

This clonotype appeared a single time. This sequence joins TRBV7-8 and TRBJ2-1, with TRBD2 identical over 7 bases. This CDR3 comprises 15 residues. The ends lost 1 base at V and 4 bases at J; junction bases unmatched: 4. Germline loops: CDR1 SGHVS, CDR2 FQNEAQ. The DNA of the CDR3 is TGTGCCAGCAGCTTAGTAACTAGCGCTTACAATGAGCAGTTCTTC. It encodes CASSLVTSAYNEQFF.

The rearrangement links TRBV5-1 to TRBJ2-7; D is tentatively TRBD1 or TRBD2 (5 bases each). V was pared by 2 bases and J by 0 bases, with 18 bases between. CDR1 is SGHRS and CDR2 is YFSETQ in the germline V gene. This CDR3 is 17 amino acids long. CDR3 sequence reads: CASSLSMGVRGSYEQYF. The CDR3, as DNA: TGCGCCAGCAGCTTATCTATGGGGGTTAGGGGCTCCTACGAGCAGTACTTC.

V and J are TRBV7-9 and TRBJ1-4, with 8 bases aligning to TRBD1. Germline V CDR1 and CDR2: SEHNR, FQNEAQ (reference sequence). J gave up 0 bases and V 4 bases, and 4 bases lay outside the gene matches. The CDR3 runs 16 residues. CDR3 in amino acids: CASSSTGDATNEKLFF. CDR3 nucleotides: TGTGCCAGCAGCTCGACAGGGGACGCAACTAATGAAAAACTGTTTTTT.

This clonotype came up many times. The genes are TRBV24-1 and TRBJ1-2; the D gene is possibly TRBD1 (5 bases). Trimming removed 6 bases at V and 8 bases at J, with 21 bases between. The CDR3 consists of 15 residues. The V gene's germline CDR1 is KGHDR and CDR2 SFDVKD. CDR3 sequence: CATSNPPLGEDGYTF. For the CDR3, the DNA is TGTGCCACCAGTAACCCCCCCCTAGGGGAAGACGGCTACACCTTC.

This clonotype was observed at least ten times. This chain joins TRBV27 and TRBJ1-4; TRBD1 is a possible D gene (6 bases). The CDR3 contains 13 residues. V lost 7 bases, J lost 8 bases, and 14 bases lay in between. CDR1 and CDR2 (germline): MNHEY, SMNVEV (reference sequence). CDR3 loop: CASTAGEGEKLFF. CDR3 nucleotide sequence: TGTGCCAGCACCGCAGGGGAGGGAGAAAAACTGTTTTTT.

This clonotype was detected many times. The chain combines TRBV18 with TRBJ2-5; 7 positions match TRBD1. This CDR3 spans 15 amino acids. The germline V gene has CDR1 KGHSH and CDR2 LQKENI. Trimming cost V 3 bases and J 3 bases; bases outside gene matches: 7. The chain's CDR3 is CASSPISGQKETQYF. In DNA form, the CDR3 reads TGTGCCAGCTCACCCATATCGGGACAGAAAGAGACCCAGTACTTC.

V usage is TRBV28 and J usage is TRBJ2-1; TRBD2 aligns across 7 bases. The V gene's germline CDR1 is MDHEN and CDR2 SYDVKM. V shed 1 base and J 7 bases; nucleotides not matched to a gene: 7. The length of the CDR3 is 15 residues. CDR3 residues: CASSLLVGGRNEQFF. The CDR3, as DNA: TGTGCCAGCAGTTTATTGGTCGGGGGGAGGAATGAGCAGTTCTTC.

The V gene is TRBV20-1, the J gene TRBJ1-5; D is possibly TRBD1 (5 bases). The CDR3 runs to 13 residues. CDR1 and CDR2 from the germline V gene are DFQATT and SNEGSKA (reference sequence). Trimming stripped 1 base from V and 10 bases from J, with 14 bases between. The CDR3 here is CSARGGRRDPQHF. CDR3 nucleotide sequence: TGCAGTGCTAGAGGGGGACGCAGGGATCCCCAGCATTTT.

This clonotype was seen only a few times. The rearrangement links TRBV20-1 to TRBJ2-5; 10 nucleotides agree with TRBD2. This CDR3 has 13 amino acids. Germline V CDR1 and CDR2: DFQATT, SNEGSKA (reference sequence). The V segment lost 3 bases and the J segment 4 bases; nucleotides outside the gene matches: 2. The CDR3 DNA reads as TGCAGTGCTAGTGTAGCGGGAGGAGAGACCCAGTACTTC. Amino acid sequence: CSASVAGGETQYF.

In its sample, this clonotype was seen many times. The chain uses TRBV3-1 and TRBJ2-4, with a weak D call TRBD1 (6 bases). There are 14 residues in the CDR3. Per germline, CDR1 LGHDT and CDR2 YNNKEL (reference sequence). V was cut by 4 bases and J by 4 bases, with 11 bases left in between. The CDR3 loop is CASSPGRGKNIQYF. CDR3 coding DNA: TGTGCCAGCAGCCCCGGTAGGGGGAAAAACATTCAGTACTTC.

This clonotype has at least ten counts. The J gene is TRBJ1-4, the V gene TRBV28, with D perhaps matching TRBD1 (5 bases). Between the trimmed V and J ends, which lost 0 bases and 7 bases, there was a span of 12 bases. The CDR3 totals 15 residues. Germline V lookup: CDR1 MDHEN, CDR2 SYDVKM. CDR3 protein: CASSLWDYGGEKLFF. The CDR3 coding sequence is TGTGCCAGCAGTTTATGGGATTATGGGGGTGAAAAACTGTTTTTT.

This clonotype was recorded many times. This chain joins TRBV11-1 and TRBJ2-2, with D unclear. V lost 2 bases, J lost 0 bases, and 7 bases lay in between. Germline values: CDR1 SGHAT, CDR2 FQDESV (reference sequence). The CDR3 sequence is 15 residues long. The CDR3 nucleotides are TGTGCCAGCAGCTTAAACAGCGCGAACACCGGGGAGCTGTTTTTT. Residues: CASSLNSANTGELFF.

Turning to this clonotype: A much more abundant neighbour one base away suggests this may be a read error. The chain joins TRBV27 to TRBJ2-5; TRBD2 is a possible D gene (5 bases). With 4 bases removed from V and 5 bases from J, the gap between germline ends came to 17 bases. The CDR3 spans 15 residues. Germline V CDR1 and CDR2: MNHEY, SMNVEV (reference sequence). For the CDR3, the DNA is TGTGCCAGCAGTTCATTTCTAGTGGGAGTTGAGACCCAGTACTTC. Residues: CASSSFLVGVETQYF.

Many counts were recorded for this clonotype. The gene calls are TRBV3-1 and TRBJ1-2; no definite D call. The CDR3 totals 12 residues. V lost 1 base to trimming and J lost 8 bases, with 8 bases between them. The germline gives CDR1 LGHDT, CDR2 YNNKEL (reference sequence). The CDR3: CASSQGPGGYTF. CDR3 in DNA: TGTGCCAGCAGCCAAGGACCGGGAGGCTACACCTTC.

The J gene is TRBJ1-3, the V gene TRBV7-2; D is perhaps TRBD1 (5 bases). Germline V CDR1 and CDR2: SGHTA, FQGNSA. The CDR3 is made up of 15 amino acids. V lost 1 base and J 7 bases, leaving 14 bases between the germline ends. Here the CDR3 DNA reads TGTGCCAGCAGCTTAGAGGGCAGGGCTTATAACACCATATATTTT. Its protein product is CASSLEGRAYNTIYF.

This clonotype was found many times. The rearrangement uses TRBV28 and TRBJ1-2; maybe TRBD1 (6 bases). The CDR3 is 14 amino acids. Trimming left V 7 bases short and J 1 base short, with 13 bases between. Germline V lookup: CDR1 MDHEN, CDR2 SYDVKM. Here the CDR3 DNA reads TGTGCCAGCAAGGTTCAGGGGCATAACTATGGCTACACCTTC. It specifies CASKVQGHNYGYTF.

The chain employs TRBV9 and TRBJ2-7; TRBD1 matches at 8 bases. This CDR3 region has 15 residues. J lost 1 base, V lost 5 bases, and 8 bases had no gene match. Germline assignment: CDR1 SGDLS and CDR2 YYNGEE. CDR3 amino acids: CASSPQGAISYEQYF. DNA of the CDR3: TGTGCCAGCAGTCCCCAGGGGGCCATATCCTACGAGCAGTACTTC.

This clonotype was detected ten times or more. The chain uses TRBV6-1 and TRBJ1-5; 7 bases align to TRBD1. The CDR3 spans 16 residues. CDR1 and CDR2 (germline): MNHNS, SASEGT. The junction had 11 bases not matched to a gene; V was cut back by 3 bases and J by 6 bases. For the CDR3, the DNA is TGTGCCAGCAGTGACCGGCGGAGGGACAGAGTTCAGCCCCAGCATTTT. It specifies CASSDRRRDRVQPQHF.

V and J are TRBV2 and TRBJ2-2; TRBD2 matches 10 bases. CDR3 size: 14 residues. The V gene's germline CDR1 is SNHLY and CDR2 FYNNEI. V lost 6 bases and J lost 3; bases outside the gene matches: 1. The CDR3 here is CASRLAGDTGELFF. The CDR3 region has the DNA TGTGCCAGCAGGCTAGCGGGAGACACCGGGGAGCTGTTTTTT.